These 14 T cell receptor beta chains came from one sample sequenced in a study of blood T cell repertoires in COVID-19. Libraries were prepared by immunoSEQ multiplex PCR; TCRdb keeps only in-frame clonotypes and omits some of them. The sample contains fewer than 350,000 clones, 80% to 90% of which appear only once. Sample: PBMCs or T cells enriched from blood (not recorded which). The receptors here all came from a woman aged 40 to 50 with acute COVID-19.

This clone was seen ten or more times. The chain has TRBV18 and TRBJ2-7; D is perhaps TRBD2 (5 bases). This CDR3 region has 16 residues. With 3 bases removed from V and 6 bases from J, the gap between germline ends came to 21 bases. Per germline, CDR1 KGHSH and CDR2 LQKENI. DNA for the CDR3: TGTGCCAGCTCACCGCCCGAGGGTTTTCAAGGGCTCGAGCAGTACTTC. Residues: CASSPPEGFQGLEQYF.

The CDR3 nucleotides are TGTGCTAGTGGCCCAGGACAGGGGGTAAACGAGCAGTACTTC. Its translation is CASGPGQGVNEQYF. V usage is TRBV12-5 and J usage is TRBJ2-7; 10 bases fit TRBD1. The germline V gene has CDR1 LGHNT and CDR2 FRNRAP. The CDR3 totals 14 residues. The junction had 7 bases not matched to a gene; V was cut back by 6 bases and J by 5 bases.

The CDR3 DNA follows: TGTGCCAGCAGCCCGCGGACTAGCGGGGGGCCAGATACGCAGTATTTT. Amino acids: CASSPRTSGGPDTQYF. This rearrangement joins TRBV11-3 to TRBJ2-3; 14 bases line up with TRBD2. V shed 5 bases and J 4 bases; nucleotides not matched to a gene: 5. The CDR3 sequence is 16 residues long. Germline V gene sequence: CDR1 SGHNT, CDR2 YENEEA.

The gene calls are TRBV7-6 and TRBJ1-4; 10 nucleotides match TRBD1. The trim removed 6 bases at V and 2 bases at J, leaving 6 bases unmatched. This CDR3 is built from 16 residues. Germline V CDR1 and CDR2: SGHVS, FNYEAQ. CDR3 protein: CASSPGTGETNEKLFF. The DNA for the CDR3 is TGTGCCAGCAGTCCCGGGACAGGGGAGACTAATGAAAAACTGTTTTTT.

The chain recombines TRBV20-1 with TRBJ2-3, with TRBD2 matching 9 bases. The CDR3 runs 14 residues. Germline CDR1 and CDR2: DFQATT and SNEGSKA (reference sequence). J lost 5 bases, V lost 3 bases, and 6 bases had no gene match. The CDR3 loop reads CSASDSTSGDTQYF. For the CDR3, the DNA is TGCAGTGCTAGTGATTCGACTAGCGGAGATACGCAGTATTTT.

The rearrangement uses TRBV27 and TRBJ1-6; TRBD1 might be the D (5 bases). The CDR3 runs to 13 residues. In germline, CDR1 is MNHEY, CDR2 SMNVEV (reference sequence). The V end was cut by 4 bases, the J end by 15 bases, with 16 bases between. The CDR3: CASSWGGAQRLHF. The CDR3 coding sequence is TGTGCCAGCAGTTGGGGAGGGGCCCAGCGCCTCCACTTT.

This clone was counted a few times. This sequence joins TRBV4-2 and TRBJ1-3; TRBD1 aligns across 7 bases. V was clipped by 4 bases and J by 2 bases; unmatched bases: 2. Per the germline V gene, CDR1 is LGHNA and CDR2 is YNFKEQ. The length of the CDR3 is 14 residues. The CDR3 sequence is CASSPQGAGNTIYF. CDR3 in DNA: TGTGCCAGCAGCCCGCAGGGGGCTGGAAACACCATATATTTT.

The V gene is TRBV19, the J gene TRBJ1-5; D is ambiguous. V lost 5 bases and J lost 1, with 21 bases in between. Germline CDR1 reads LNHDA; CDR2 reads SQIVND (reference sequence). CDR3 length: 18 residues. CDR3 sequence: CASSPTELNQWSNQPQHF. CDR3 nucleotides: TGTGCCAGTAGTCCGACGGAGCTGAACCAATGGAGCAATCAGCCCCAGCATTTT. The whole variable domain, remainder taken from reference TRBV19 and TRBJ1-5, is DGGITQSPKYLFRKEGQNVTLSCEQNLNHDAMYWYRQDPGQGLRLIYYSQIVNDFQKGDIAEGYSVSREKKESFPLTVTSAQKNPTAFYLCASSPTELNQWSNQPQHFGDGTRLSIL.

The CDR3 nucleotides read TGTGCCAGCAGCTTAGGCCGGGAATACGAGCAGTACTTC. It yields the protein CASSLGREYEQYF. The chain carries TRBV13 and TRBJ2-7, with D possibly being TRBD2 (5 bases). The CDR3 has 13 residues. CDR1 is PRHDT, CDR2 FYEKMQ, per germline (reference sequence). Trimming pared 0 bases from V and 4 bases from J, leaving 7 bases between.

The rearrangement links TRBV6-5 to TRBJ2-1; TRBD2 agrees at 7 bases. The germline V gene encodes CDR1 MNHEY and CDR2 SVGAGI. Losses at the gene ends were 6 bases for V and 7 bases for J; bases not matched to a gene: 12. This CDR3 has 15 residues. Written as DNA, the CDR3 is TGTGCCAGCAGCTCTTGGGCGGGAGCCTTTAATGAGCAGTTCTTC. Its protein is CASSSWAGAFNEQFF.

CDR3 nucleotides: TGTGCCAGCAGCGTAGACGGGATTAGGGATGAGCAGTTCTTC. Translated: CASSVDGIRDEQFF. The V gene is TRBV9, the J gene TRBJ2-1, with D possibly TRBD2 on 5 matching bases. The CDR3 extends over 14 amino acids. Trimming removed 0 bases at V and 8 bases at J, with 12 bases between. The germline gives CDR1 SGDLS, CDR2 YYNGEE. The entire variable domain, with the rest obtained from reference TRBV9 and TRBJ2-1, is as follows: DSGVTQTPKHLITATGQRVTLRCSPRSGDLSVYWYQQSLDQGLQFLIQYYNGEERAKGNILERFSAQQFPDLHSELNLSSLELGDSALYFCASSVDGIRDEQFFGPGTRLTVL.

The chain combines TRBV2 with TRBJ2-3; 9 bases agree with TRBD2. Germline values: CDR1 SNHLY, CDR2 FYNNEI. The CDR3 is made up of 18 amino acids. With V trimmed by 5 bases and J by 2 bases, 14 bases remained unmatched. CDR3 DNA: TGTGCCAGCAGTCTAACAGCCGGGACTAGCACGCTCACAGATACGCAGTATTTT. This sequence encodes CASSLTAGTSTLTDTQYF. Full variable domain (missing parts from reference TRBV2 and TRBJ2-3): EPEVTQTPSHQVTQMGQEVILRCVPISNHLYFYWYRQILGQKVEFLVSFYNNEISEKSEIFDDQFSVERPDGSNFTLKIRSTKLEDSAMYFCASSLTAGTSTLTDTQYFGPGTRLTVL.

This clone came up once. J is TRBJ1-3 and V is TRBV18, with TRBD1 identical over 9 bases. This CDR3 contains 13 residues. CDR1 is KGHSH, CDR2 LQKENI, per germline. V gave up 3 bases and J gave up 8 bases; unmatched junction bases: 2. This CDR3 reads CASSPRQGDTIYF. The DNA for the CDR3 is TGTGCCAGCTCACCGCGACAGGGGGACACCATATATTTT.

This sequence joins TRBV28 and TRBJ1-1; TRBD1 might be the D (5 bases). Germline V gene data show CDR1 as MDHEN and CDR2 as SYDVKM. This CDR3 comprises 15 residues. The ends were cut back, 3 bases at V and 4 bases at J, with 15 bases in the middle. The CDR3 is CASSFGGRSATEAFF. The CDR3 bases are TGTGCCAGCAGTTTTGGGGGGAGGAGTGCCACTGAAGCTTTCTTT.